Shown below are 6 T cell receptor beta chains from a single sample sequenced in a study of beta chain features in type 1 diabetes. Of the isolated RNA, all was reverse transcribed, and so the sequenced material was expressed TCRB transcripts. Clones were read by immunoSEQ multiplex PCR, and TCRdb kept only the in-frame ones, dropping some. The sample has 140,000 to 150,000 clones, 48% seen once. The sample taken for sequencing was Tregs from blood. These receptors were obtained from a man aged 18 to 35 in good health.

The chain links TRBV5-1 to TRBJ2-7; possible D gene TRBD2, 7 bases. There are 15 residues in the CDR3. In germline, CDR1 is SGHRS, CDR2 YFSETQ. Trimming took off 3 bases at V and 0 bases at J, with 13 bases between the two ends. The CDR3 DNA is TGCGCCAGCAGCTCATGGGGGGGCATCTCCTACGAGCAGTACTTC. This gives the protein CASSSWGGISYEQYF.

V usage is TRBV10-3 and J usage is TRBJ2-5; 7 bases line up with TRBD2. The J call may be wrong; the DNA end is better matched by TRBJ2-7. This CDR3 region has 15 residues. Germline-derived CDR1 and CDR2 are ENHRY and SYGVKD. CDR3 region: CAISELGGGSYEQYF. The CDR3 DNA reads TGTGCCATCAGTGAACTGGGCGGGGGATCCTACGAGCAGTACTTC.

The CDR3 DNA is TGTGCCAGCAGCGCCTGGCATCCGGGACAGGGAATCTATGGCTACACCTTC. Amino acids: CASSAWHPGQGIYGYTF. The chain uses TRBV5-8 and TRBJ1-2; 9 nucleotides align to TRBD1. Trimming removed 4 bases from V and 4 bases from J; junction bases left unmatched: 14. CDR3 length: 17 residues. Germline V gene lookup returns CDR1 SGHTS and CDR2 YDEGEE.

A few counts support this clone. This rearrangement joins TRBV6-5 to TRBJ1-1; no reliable D call. This CDR3 is built from 13 residues. Trimming took 2 bases from V and 11 from J, leaving 15 bases between them. Germline loops: CDR1 MNHEY, CDR2 SVGAGI. The chain's CDR3 is CASSYAWAPEAFF. CDR3 in DNA: TGTGCCAGCAGTTACGCGTGGGCACCCGAGGCTTTCTTT.

The gene calls are TRBV9 and TRBJ2-7; D is undetermined. The CDR3 is 13 amino acids. V lost 0 bases, J lost 3 bases, and 7 bases lay in between. Looked up from germline, CDR1 is SGDLS and CDR2 is YYNGEE. In DNA, the CDR3 is TGTGCCAGCAGCGTAGAGTCTAGCTACGAGCAGTACTTC. Translated, it gives CASSVESSYEQYF. Complete variable domain (other parts from reference TRBV9 and TRBJ2-7): DSGVTQTPKHLITATGQRVTLRCSPRSGDLSVYWYQQSLDQGLQFLIQYYNGEERAKGNILERFSAQQFPDLHSELNLSSLELGDSALYFCASSVESSYEQYFGPGTRLTVT.

This chain uses TRBV4-1 with TRBJ2-5; D is undetermined. Germline values: CDR1 MGHRA, CDR2 YSYEKL. The CDR3 runs to 18 residues. Trimming pared 5 bases from V and 5 bases from J, leaving 27 bases between. The CDR3 DNA reads as TGCGCCAGCAGCTTTGGCTGGCCGAATCAACTTTACGGGGAGACCCAGTACTTC. Translation: CASSFGWPNQLYGETQYF.